This T cell receptor beta chain was observed in a study of chemoradiotherapy in HPV16-positive cancers. Whole-study findings and limits: The functional HPV-specific definition rests on just two HPV16-positive patients.

Assay: immunoSEQ multiplex PCR; the TCRdb copy retains only in-frame clones and omits some. The sample has 10,000 to 14,000 clones, approximately 90% seen once. Details on this clone: What it binds is not known.

The junction had 5 bases not matched to a gene; V was cut back by 0 bases and J by 9 bases. Per germline, CDR1 MNHNS and CDR2 SASEGT. The CDR3 length is 15 residues. The V gene is TRBV6-1, the J gene TRBJ1-4, with 9 bases that match TRBD1. The material was blood, obtained from a patient who underwent chemoradiotherapy. The sequence derives from a human donor with HPV-associated anogenital cancer. CDR3 residues: CASSEAGGQGKKLFF. CDR3 nucleotide sequence: TGTGCCAGCAGTGAAGCAGGGGGACAGGGAAAAAAACTGTTTTTT.